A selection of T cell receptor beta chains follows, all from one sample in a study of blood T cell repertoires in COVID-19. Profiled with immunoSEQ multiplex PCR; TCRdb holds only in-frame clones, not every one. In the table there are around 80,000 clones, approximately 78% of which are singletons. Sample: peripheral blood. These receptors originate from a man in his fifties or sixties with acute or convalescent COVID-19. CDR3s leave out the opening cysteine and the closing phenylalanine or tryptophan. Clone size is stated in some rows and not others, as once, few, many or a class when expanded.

CDR3: VTIFLGRGGQYNEQF; J: TRBJ2-1; size: few; V: TRBV21-1
CDR3: ATAGDYNEQF; J: TRBJ2-1; size: once; V: TRBV12-5
CDR3: ATRGQKETQY; J: TRBJ2-5; size: -; V: TRBV24-1
CDR3: ASSHSTGELF; J: TRBJ2-2; size: -; V: TRBV3-1/TRBV3-2
CDR3: ASSMTSGIGETQY; J: TRBJ2-5; size: -; V: TRBV5-1
CDR3: ASSFRVNTEAF; J: TRBJ1-1; size: -; V: TRBV5-4
CDR3: ASGVSGSDGYT; J: TRBJ1-2; size: -; V: TRBV12-5
CDR3: ASSLWQEGYEQY; J: TRBJ2-7; size: -; V: TRBV5-8
CDR3: ASSPRAGVRQETQY; J: TRBJ2-5; size: -; V: TRBV6-6
CDR3: ASSQEGGVGSYNEQF; J: TRBJ2-1; size: once; V: TRBV4-1
CDR3: ASSPEARDEQY; J: TRBJ2-7; size: few; V: TRBV5-1
CDR3: ASSYSVAGQSYEQY; J: TRBJ2-7; size: -; V: TRBV6-5
CDR3: ASSADYGYT; J: TRBJ1-2; size: -; V: TRBV19
CDR3: ASNPGASGGQETQY; J: TRBJ2-5; size: -; V: TRBV5-1
CDR3: ASSPGGTRNEQF; J: TRBJ2-1; size: -; V: TRBV11-3
CDR3: AISESGGRAF; J: TRBJ1-1; size: -; V: TRBV10-3
CDR3: ASSAQGQNYGYT; J: TRBJ1-2; size: -; V: TRBV25-1
CDR3: ASKKGLRTDTQY; J: TRBJ2-3; size: -; V: TRBV2
CDR3: ASSPNAPGLGAGELF; J: TRBJ2-2; size: -; V: TRBV7-8
CDR3: ASSPPGQVSSYEQY; J: TRBJ2-7; size: -; V: TRBV28
CDR3: ASSPWTGRGDTQY; J: TRBJ2-3; size: -; V: TRBV6-5
CDR3: ASSLGVDYSTDTQY; J: TRBJ2-3; size: -; V: TRBV7-6
CDR3: ASSYSAGSGNTIY; J: TRBJ1-3; size: -; V: TRBV6-5
CDR3: ASSLQRFSGNTIY; J: TRBJ1-3; size: -; V: TRBV7-2
CDR3: ASSPNEGVDQPQH; J: TRBJ1-5; size: -; V: TRBV18
CDR3: ASSYGPAGMFTDTQY; J: TRBJ2-3; size: few; V: TRBV19
CDR3: ASSFSPGQSYTDTQY; J: TRBJ2-3; size: -; V: TRBV13
CDR3: SVRDREGYT; J: TRBJ1-2; size: -; V: TRBV20-1
CDR3: ASSPWDRLAKNIQY; J: TRBJ2-4; size: -; V: TRBV28
CDR3: ASIGVLNTEAF; J: TRBJ1-1; size: -; V: TRBV2
CDR3: AWSGRVGANVLT; J: TRBJ2-6; size: -; V: TRBV30
CDR3: ASNLRGENNEQF; J: TRBJ2-1; size: once; V: TRBV9
CDR3: ASSLRAPGADTQY; J: TRBJ2-3; size: -; V: TRBV3-1/TRBV3-2
CDR3: ASSLGENTEAF; J: TRBJ1-1; size: -; V: TRBV18
CDR3: ASSPTGLGEQY; J: TRBJ2-7; size: -; V: TRBV6-2/TRBV6-3
CDR3: ASSEQGGTEAF; J: TRBJ1-1; size: once; V: TRBV12-5
CDR3: ASRDREDQPQH; J: TRBJ1-5; size: -; V: TRBV2
CDR3: AISGAGSDTQY; J: TRBJ2-3; size: -; V: TRBV10-3
CDR3: ASSPRQGSYNEQF; J: TRBJ2-1; size: -; V: TRBV7-8
CDR3: ASSLGGTGGEQY; J: TRBJ2-7; size: -; V: TRBV7-9
CDR3: ASLGGARQPQH; J: TRBJ1-5; size: few; V: TRBV28
CDR3: ASGDTAQH; J: TRBJ1-5; size: -; V: TRBV6-6
CDR3: AISGSGGANGELF; J: TRBJ2-2; size: -; V: TRBV10-3
CDR3: ATQRGGIYEQF; J: TRBJ2-1; size: -; V: TRBV5-6
CDR3: SVVPWGQGSGYT; J: TRBJ1-2; size: few; V: TRBV29-1
CDR3: ASSLEGATDTQY; J: TRBJ2-3; size: -; V: TRBV5-1
CDR3: ARSQGAETTEAF; J: TRBJ1-1; size: -; V: TRBV5-3
CDR3: ASSYMESHEQY; J: TRBJ2-7; size: -; V: TRBV6-5
CDR3: ASSQDRGGYEQY; J: TRBJ2-7; size: few; V: TRBV27
CDR3: ATSGPGQGNGYT; J: TRBJ1-2; size: once; V: TRBV24-1
CDR3: ASRPGQGQRTEAF; J: TRBJ1-1; size: -; V: TRBV27
CDR3: ASSVTSGEYYEQY; J: TRBJ2-7; size: -; V: TRBV19